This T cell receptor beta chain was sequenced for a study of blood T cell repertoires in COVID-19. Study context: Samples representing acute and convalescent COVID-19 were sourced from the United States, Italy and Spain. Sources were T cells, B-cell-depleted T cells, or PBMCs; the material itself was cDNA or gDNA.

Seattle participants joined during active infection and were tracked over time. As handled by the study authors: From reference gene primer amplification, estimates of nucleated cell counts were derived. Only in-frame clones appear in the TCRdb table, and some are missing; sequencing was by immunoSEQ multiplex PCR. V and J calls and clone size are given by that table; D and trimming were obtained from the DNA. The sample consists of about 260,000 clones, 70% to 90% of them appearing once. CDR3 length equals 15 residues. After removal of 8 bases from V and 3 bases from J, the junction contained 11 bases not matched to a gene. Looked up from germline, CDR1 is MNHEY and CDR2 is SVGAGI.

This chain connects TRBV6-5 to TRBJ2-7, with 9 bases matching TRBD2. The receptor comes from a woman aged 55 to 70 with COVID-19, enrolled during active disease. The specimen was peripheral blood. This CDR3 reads CASSRVSGSSYEQYF. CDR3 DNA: TGTGCCAGCTCCAGAGTTAGCGGGAGTAGCTACGAGCAGTACTTC.